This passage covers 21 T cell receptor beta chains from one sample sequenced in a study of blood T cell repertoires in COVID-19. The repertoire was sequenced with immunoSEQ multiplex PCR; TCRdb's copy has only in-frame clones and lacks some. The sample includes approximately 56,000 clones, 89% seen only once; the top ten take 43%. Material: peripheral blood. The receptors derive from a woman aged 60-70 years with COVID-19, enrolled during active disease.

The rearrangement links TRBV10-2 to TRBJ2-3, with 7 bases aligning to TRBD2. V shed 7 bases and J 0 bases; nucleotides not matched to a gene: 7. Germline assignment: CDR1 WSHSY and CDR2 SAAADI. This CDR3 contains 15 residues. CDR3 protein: CASTHYSGSTDTQYF. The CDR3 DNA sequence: TGCGCCAGCACCCACTATAGCGGGAGCACAGATACGCAGTATTTT.

The CDR3 loop is CASSSQGSGANVLTF. The CDR3, as DNA: TGTGCCAGCAGCTCGCAGGGGTCCGGGGCCAACGTCCTGACTTTC. The chain recombines TRBV5-8 with TRBJ2-6; D possibly corresponds to TRBD1 (6 bases). V was pared by 3 bases and J by 4 bases, with 11 bases between. Germline CDR1 SGHTS, CDR2 YDEGEE. CDR3 length: 15 residues.

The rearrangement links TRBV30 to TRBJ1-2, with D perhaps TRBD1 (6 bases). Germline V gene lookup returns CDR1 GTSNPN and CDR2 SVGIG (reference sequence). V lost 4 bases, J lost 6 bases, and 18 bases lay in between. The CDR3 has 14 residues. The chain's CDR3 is CAWKGVRIQDGYTF. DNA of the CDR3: TGTGCCTGGAAGGGGGTGCGTATCCAAGATGGCTACACCTTC.

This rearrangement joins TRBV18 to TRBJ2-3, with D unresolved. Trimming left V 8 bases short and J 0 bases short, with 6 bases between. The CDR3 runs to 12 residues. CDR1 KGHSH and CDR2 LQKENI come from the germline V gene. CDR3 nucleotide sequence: TGTGCCAGCGCCCGGAGCACAGATACGCAGTATTTT. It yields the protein CASARSTDTQYF.

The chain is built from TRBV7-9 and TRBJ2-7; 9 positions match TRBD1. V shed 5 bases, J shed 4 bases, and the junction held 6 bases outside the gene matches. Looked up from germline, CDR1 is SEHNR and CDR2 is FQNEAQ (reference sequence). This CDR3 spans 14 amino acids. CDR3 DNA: TGTGCCAGCAGCCCCGGGACAGGGTCATACGAGCAGTACTTC. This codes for CASSPGTGSYEQYF.

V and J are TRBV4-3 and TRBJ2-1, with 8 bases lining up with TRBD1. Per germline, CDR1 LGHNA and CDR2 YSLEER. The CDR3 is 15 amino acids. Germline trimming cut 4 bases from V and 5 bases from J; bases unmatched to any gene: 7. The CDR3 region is CASSPLGQGDNEQFF. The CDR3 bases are TGCGCCAGCAGCCCTCTTGGACAGGGTGACAATGAGCAGTTCTTC.

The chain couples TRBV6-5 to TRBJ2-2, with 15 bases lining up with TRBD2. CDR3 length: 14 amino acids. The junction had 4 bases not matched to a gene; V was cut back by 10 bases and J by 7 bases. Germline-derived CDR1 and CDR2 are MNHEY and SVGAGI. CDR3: CATGLAGGGGELFF. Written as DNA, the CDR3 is TGTGCCACTGGACTAGCGGGAGGGGGCGGGGAGCTGTTTTTT.

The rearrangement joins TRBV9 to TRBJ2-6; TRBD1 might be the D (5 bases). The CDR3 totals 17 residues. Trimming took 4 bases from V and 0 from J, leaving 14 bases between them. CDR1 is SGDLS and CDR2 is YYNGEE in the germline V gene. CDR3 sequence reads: CASSPRGGASGANVLTF. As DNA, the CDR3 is TGTGCCAGCAGCCCCCGAGGTGGGGCCTCTGGGGCCAACGTCCTGACTTTC.

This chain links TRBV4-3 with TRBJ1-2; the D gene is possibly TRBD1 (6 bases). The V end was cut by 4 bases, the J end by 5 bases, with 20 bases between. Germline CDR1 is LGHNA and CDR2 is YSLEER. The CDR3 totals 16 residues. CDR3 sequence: CASSPHREWYYYGYTF. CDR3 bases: TGCGCCAGCAGCCCACACAGGGAGTGGTACTATTATGGCTACACCTTC.

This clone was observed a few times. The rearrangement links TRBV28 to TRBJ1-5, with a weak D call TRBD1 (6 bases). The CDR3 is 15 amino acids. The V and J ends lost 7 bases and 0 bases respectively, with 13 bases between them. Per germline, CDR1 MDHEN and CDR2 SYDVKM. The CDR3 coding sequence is TGTGCCAGCACTCCCGCGGGGGCTAGCAATCAGCCCCAGCATTTT. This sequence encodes CASTPAGASNQPQHF.

The CDR3 spells CAISDRGLNQPQHF. In DNA form, the CDR3 reads TGTGCCATCAGCGACAGGGGGCTCAATCAGCCCCAGCATTTT. This sequence joins TRBV10-3 and TRBJ1-5; 10 nucleotides agree with TRBD1. Germline V lookup: CDR1 ENHRY, CDR2 SYGVKD. The V and J ends lost 6 bases and 3 bases, in that order; junction bases with no gene match: 2. This CDR3 spans 14 amino acids.

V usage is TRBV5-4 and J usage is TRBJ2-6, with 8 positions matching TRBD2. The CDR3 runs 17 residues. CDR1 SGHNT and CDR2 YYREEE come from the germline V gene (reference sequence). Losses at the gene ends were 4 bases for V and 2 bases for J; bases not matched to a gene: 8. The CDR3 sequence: CASSPGGGETGANVLTF. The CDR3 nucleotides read TGTGCCAGCAGCCCGGGAGGGGGGGAAACTGGGGCCAACGTCCTGACTTTC.

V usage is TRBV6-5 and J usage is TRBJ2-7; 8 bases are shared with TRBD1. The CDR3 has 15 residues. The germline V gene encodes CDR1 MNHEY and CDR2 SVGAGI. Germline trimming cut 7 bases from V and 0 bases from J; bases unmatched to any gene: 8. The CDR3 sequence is CASTRLDRGSYEQYF. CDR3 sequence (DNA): TGTGCCAGCACTAGGCTAGACAGGGGCTCCTACGAGCAGTACTTC.

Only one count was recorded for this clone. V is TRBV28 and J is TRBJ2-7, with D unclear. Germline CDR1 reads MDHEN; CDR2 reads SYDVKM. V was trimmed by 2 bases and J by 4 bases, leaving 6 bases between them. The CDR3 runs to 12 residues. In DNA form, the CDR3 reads TGTGCCAGCAGTTTAACTCCGTACGAGCAGTACTTC. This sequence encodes CASSLTPYEQYF.

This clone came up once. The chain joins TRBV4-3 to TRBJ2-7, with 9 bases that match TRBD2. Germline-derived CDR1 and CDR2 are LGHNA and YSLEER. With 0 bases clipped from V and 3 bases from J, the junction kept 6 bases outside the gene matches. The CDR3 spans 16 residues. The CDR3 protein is CASSQDILAGNYEQYF. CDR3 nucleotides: TGCGCCAGCAGCCAAGATATCCTAGCGGGGAACTACGAGCAGTACTTC.

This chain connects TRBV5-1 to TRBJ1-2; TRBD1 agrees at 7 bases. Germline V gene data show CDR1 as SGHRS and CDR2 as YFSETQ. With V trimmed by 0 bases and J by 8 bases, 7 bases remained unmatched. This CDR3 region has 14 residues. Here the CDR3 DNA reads TGCGCCAGCAGCTTGGGAACAGGGGATTGGGGCTACACCTTC. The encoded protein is CASSLGTGDWGYTF.

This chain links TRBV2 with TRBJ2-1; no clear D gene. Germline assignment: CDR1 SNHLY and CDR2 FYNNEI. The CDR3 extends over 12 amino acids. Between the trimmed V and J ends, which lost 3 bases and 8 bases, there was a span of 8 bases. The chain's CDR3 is CASSEWADEQFF. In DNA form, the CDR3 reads TGTGCCAGCAGTGAGTGGGCCGATGAGCAGTTCTTC.

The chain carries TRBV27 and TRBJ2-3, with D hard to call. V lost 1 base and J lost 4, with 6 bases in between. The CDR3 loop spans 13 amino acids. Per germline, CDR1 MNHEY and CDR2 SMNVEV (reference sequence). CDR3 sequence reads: CASSLLGADTQYF. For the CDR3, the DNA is TGTGCCAGCAGTTTATTGGGCGCAGATACGCAGTATTTT.

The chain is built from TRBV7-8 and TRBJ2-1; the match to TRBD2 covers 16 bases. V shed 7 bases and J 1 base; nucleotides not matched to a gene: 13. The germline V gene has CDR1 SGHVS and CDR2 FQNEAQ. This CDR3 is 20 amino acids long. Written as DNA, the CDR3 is TGTGCCAGCACCGCGCCGGGGACTAGCGGGGGGGCGCTTTCCTACAATGAGCAGTTCTTC. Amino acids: CASTAPGTSGGALSYNEQFF. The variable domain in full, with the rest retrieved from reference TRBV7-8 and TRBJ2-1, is GAGVSQSPRYKVAKRGQDVALRCDPISGHVSLFWYQQALGQGPEFLTYFQNEAQLDKSGLPSDRFFAERPEGSVSTLKIQRTQQEDSAVYLCASTAPGTSGGALSYNEQFFGPGTRLTVL.

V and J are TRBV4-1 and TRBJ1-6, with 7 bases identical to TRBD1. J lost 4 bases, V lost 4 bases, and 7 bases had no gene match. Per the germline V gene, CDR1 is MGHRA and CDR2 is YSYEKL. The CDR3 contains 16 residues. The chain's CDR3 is CASSLGTDFYNSPLHF. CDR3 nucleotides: TGCGCCAGCAGCCTGGGGACAGACTTTTATAATTCACCCCTCCACTTT.

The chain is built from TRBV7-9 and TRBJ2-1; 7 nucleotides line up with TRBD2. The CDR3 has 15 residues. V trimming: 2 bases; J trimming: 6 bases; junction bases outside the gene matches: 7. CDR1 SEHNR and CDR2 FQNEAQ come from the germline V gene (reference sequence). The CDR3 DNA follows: TGTGCCAGCAGCTTATCCGAGACTAGCTTCAATGAGCAGTTCTTC. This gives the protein CASSLSETSFNEQFF.